A single sample is the source of the 25 T cell receptor beta chains below, sequenced in a study of identical twins. Each CDR3 protein gets one entry after TCRdb re-called the 5' RACE reads with MiXCR. The sample records some 590,000 distinct CDR3 sequences, 9.5% to 10% being singletons. A further study also used this sample, focusing on yellow fever vaccine responses in identical twins.

The sequenced sample was PBMCs. The receptors stem from a woman under 30 in good health.

This clonotype was counted between two and nine times. The V gene is TRBV7-2, the J gene TRBJ2-1, with D possibly TRBD2 on 5 matching bases. The CDR3 runs to 16 residues. Trimming took 2 bases from V and 0 from J, leaving 11 bases between them. CDR1 is SGHTA and CDR2 is FQGNSA in the germline V gene. The CDR3 coding sequence is TGTGCCAGCAGCTTACAGCCGGGAAGCTCCTACAATGAGCAGTTCTTC. It is translated as CASSLQPGSSYNEQFF.

This clonotype was seen repeatedly, ten times or more. The chain combines TRBV10-3 with TRBJ2-3; 12 nucleotides align to TRBD2. The CDR3 is made up of 17 amino acids. Germline lookup yields CDR1 ENHRY and CDR2 SYGVKD. The V gene end was trimmed by 7 bases and the J gene end by 2 bases; junction bases not matched to a gene: 10. CDR3 DNA sequence: TGTGCCATCACCGGGCCAGGACTAGCGGGAAACACAGATACGCAGTATTTT. This gives the protein CAITGPGLAGNTDTQYF.

The chain couples TRBV6-5 to TRBJ1-1; TRBD1 might be the D (5 bases). Per germline, CDR1 MNHEY and CDR2 SVGAGI. CDR3 length: 11 residues. With 7 bases removed from V and 8 bases from J, the gap between germline ends came to 11 bases. In DNA, the CDR3 is TGTGCCAGCACCGACGGGGGGGAAGCTTTCTTT. It is translated as CASTDGGEAFF.

The rearrangement links TRBV7-8 to TRBJ2-7; 8 nucleotides agree with TRBD1. The V gene end was trimmed by 2 bases and the J gene end by 4 bases; junction bases not matched to a gene: 10. In germline, CDR1 is SGHVS, CDR2 FQNEAQ. CDR3 length: 16 residues. The DNA for the CDR3 is TGTGCCAGCAGCTTACCCGGACAGGGAACTCCGTACGAGCAGTACTTC. It encodes CASSLPGQGTPYEQYF.

This clonotype was seen at least ten times. V gene TRBV10-2 combines with J gene TRBJ1-4; 8 nucleotides match TRBD1. Germline loops: CDR1 WSHSY, CDR2 SAAADI. The junction had 4 bases not matched to a gene; V was cut back by 5 bases and J by 8 bases. The CDR3 runs 13 residues. The CDR3 DNA follows: TGCGCCAGCAGTAGGTCAGGGGGCGAAAAACTGTTTTTT. It encodes CASSRSGGEKLFF.

With respect to this clonotype: The junction departs from the called germline gene at one end, perhaps through a read error. This chain links TRBV10-3 with TRBJ2-3; 9 bases are shared with TRBD1. The CDR3 has 18 residues. The V gene's germline CDR1 is ENHRY and CDR2 SYGVKD. The CDR3 nucleotides read TGTACCATCAGTCCCCCCCATAGGGGACAGGGTGTGACAGATACGCAGTATTTT. Its translation: CTISPPHRGQGVTDTQYF.

This clonotype was seen more than once but under ten times. This chain uses TRBV7-9 with TRBJ2-7, with D possibly TRBD1 on 6 matching bases. The length of the CDR3 is 14 residues. Per germline, CDR1 SEHNR and CDR2 FQNEAQ (reference sequence). V gave up 5 bases and J gave up 4 bases, with 15 bases separating them. CDR3 in DNA: TGTGCCAGCAGCCCACGGGACAATTGGTACGAGCAGTACTTC. It specifies CASSPRDNWYEQYF.

This chain connects TRBV6-1 to TRBJ1-4; D is unclear. The CDR3 consists of 17 residues. CDR1 and CDR2 (germline): MNHNS, SASEGT. Trimming removed 8 bases at V and 7 bases at J, with 26 bases between. Here the CDR3 DNA reads TGTGCCAGCCCGGAGCCCTACGAAAAGATCAGTTGTGAAAAACTGTTTTTT. Translated: CASPEPYEKISCEKLFF.

The rearrangement links TRBV20-1 to TRBJ2-1; D remains unclear. Germline assignment: CDR1 DFQATT and CDR2 SNEGSKA (reference sequence). Trimming took off 0 bases at V and 7 bases at J, with 4 bases between the two ends. CDR3 length: 11 residues. The DNA for the CDR3 is TGCAGTGCTAGAGATTTGAATGAGCAGTTCTTC. It codes for CSARDLNEQFF.

This clonotype was detected ten times or more. This chain links TRBV27 with TRBJ2-3, with D perhaps being TRBD1 or TRBD2 (6 bases each). V gave up 4 bases and J gave up 2 bases, with 13 bases separating them. Germline V CDR1 and CDR2: MNHEY, SMNVEV (reference sequence). The CDR3 totals 15 residues. CDR3 bases: TGTGCCAGCAGTTCCGCGGGACAACCCACAGATACGCAGTATTTT. It is translated as CASSSAGQPTDTQYF.

This clonotype was seen a handful of times. This chain links TRBV7-9 with TRBJ1-6, with 10 bases matching TRBD1. Germline V gene data show CDR1 as SEHNR and CDR2 as FQNEAQ (reference sequence). With 7 bases clipped from V and 8 bases from J, the junction kept 8 bases outside the gene matches. The CDR3 is made up of 15 amino acids. The CDR3 region is CASIPGQGFDSPLHF. CDR3 sequence (DNA): TGTGCCAGCATCCCGGGACAGGGGTTTGATTCACCCCTCCACTTT.

This chain joins TRBV6-2 or TRBV6-3 and TRBJ2-7; TRBD2 might be the D (5 bases). CDR3 length equals 17 residues. Between the trimmed V and J ends, which lost 4 bases and 2 bases, there was a span of 21 bases. Germline CDR1 MNHEY, CDR2 SVGEGT. The DNA for the CDR3 is TGTGCCAGCAGTTCTCCTTCGAGAGGGATCCCAACCTACGAGCAGTACTTC. Its translation is CASSSPSRGIPTYEQYF.

This clonotype was counted ten times or more. The chain couples TRBV7-2 to TRBJ2-3; tentatively, D is TRBD2 (5 bases). CDR1 and CDR2 from the germline V gene are SGHTA and FQGNSA. The CDR3 covers 15 residues. V was cut by 7 bases and J by 3 bases, with 17 bases left in between. The CDR3: CASTPLGEATDTQYF. The DNA for the CDR3 is TGTGCCAGCACACCCCTGGGAGAGGCGACAGATACGCAGTATTTT.

The table lists this clonotype with many counts. The chain uses TRBV9 and TRBJ2-3; 9 bases are a match to TRBD2. This CDR3 is built from 17 residues. The germline V gene encodes CDR1 SGDLS and CDR2 YYNGEE. V dropped 0 bases and J dropped 7; count of bases not matched to a gene: 12. The CDR3 nucleotides read TGTGCCAGCAGCGTAGCTTTAGCGGGGGTACTCGGAAATACGCAGTATTTT. Its translation is CASSVALAGVLGNTQYF.

This clonotype was seen many times. The chain is built from TRBV15 and TRBJ2-1; 9 nucleotides line up with TRBD1. CDR1 is LNHNV and CDR2 is YYDKDF in the germline V gene (reference sequence). Trimming took 3 bases from V and 10 from J; bases not matched to a gene: 13. This CDR3 contains 16 residues. The DNA for the CDR3 is TGTGCCACCAGCAGTCCCGACAGGGGGGAACCCCCGGAGCAGTTCTTC. This encodes CATSSPDRGEPPEQFF.

This clonotype occurred a few times. The chain is built from TRBV20-1 and TRBJ2-7, with TRBD2 matching over 11 bases. J lost 2 bases, V lost 0 bases, and 6 bases had no gene match. Germline V CDR1 and CDR2: DFQATT, SNEGSKA (reference sequence). This CDR3 comprises 16 residues. CDR3 residues: CSARDLSSGGAYEQYF. CDR3 in DNA: TGCAGTGCTAGAGATCTGAGTAGCGGGGGGGCCTACGAGCAGTACTTC.

Notes on this clonotype: The CDR3 end shows no conserved phenylalanine or tryptophan, and so a read error is likely. The DNA is left out, because the CDR3 cannot be placed on it with certainty; the CDR3 is given as TCRdb lists it. The rearrangement uses TRBV7-8 and TRBJ2-1; TRBD2 is the table's D call, not checked against the DNA. CDR1 SGHVS and CDR2 FQNEAQ come from the germline V gene. The CDR3 length equals 15 residues, ends included. CDR3 in amino acids: CASSLSRLASLPPRM.

The chain couples TRBV4-2 to TRBJ2-1, with D maybe TRBD2 (6 bases). CDR3 length: 19 residues. Trimming took 4 bases from V and 0 from J, leaving 22 bases between them. The germline CDR1 and CDR2 sequences are LGHNA and YNFKEQ. CDR3 coding DNA: TGTGCCAGCAGCCCAGGGTGGGGCGAGGTAGCGGACTCCTACAATGAGCAGTTCTTC. Its translation is CASSPGWGEVADSYNEQFF.

In its sample, this clonotype was seen a few times. The chain carries TRBV4-1 and TRBJ2-1, with 7 bases lining up with TRBD2. Trimming at V came to 4 bases and at J to 2 bases, leaving 14 bases not matched to a gene. Germline values: CDR1 MGHRA, CDR2 YSYEKL. The CDR3 consists of 18 residues. The DNA of the CDR3 is TGCGCCAGCAGCCCAGCCGCGCTCTTAGCGGGTACCTACAATGAGCAGTTCTTC. Amino acid sequence: CASSPAALLAGTYNEQFF.

This clonotype was recorded many times. This chain links TRBV27 with TRBJ1-5; perhaps TRBD1 as D (5 bases). Germline V CDR1 and CDR2: MNHEY, SMNVEV (reference sequence). The CDR3 is 15 residues long. Trimming shortened V by 2 bases and J by 7 bases, and 15 bases separated the two germline ends. DNA of the CDR3: TGTGCCAGCAGTTTAGCCGGTCCCCGGGGGCAGCCCCAGCATTTT. It is translated as CASSLAGPRGQPQHF.

There are many counts of this clonotype. V usage is TRBV20-1 and J usage is TRBJ1-2; TRBD1 matches at 7 bases. With V trimmed by 3 bases and J by 2 bases, 3 bases remained unmatched. Germline CDR1 and CDR2: DFQATT and SNEGSKA (reference sequence). The CDR3 length is 13 residues. For the CDR3, the DNA is TGCAGTGCTAGGGAGGACAGGAACTATGGCTACACCTTC. It specifies CSAREDRNYGYTF.

At least ten counts were recorded for this clonotype. The rearrangement joins TRBV20-1 to TRBJ2-5; unclear D gene. The CDR3 is 15 residues long. Germline V gene sequence: CDR1 DFQATT, CDR2 SNEGSKA (reference sequence). Trimming left V 6 bases short and J 2 bases short, with 19 bases between. The CDR3 DNA sequence: TGCAGTGCCTCAGACTGGGAAAGGGAACAAGAGACCCAGTACTTC. It is translated as CSASDWEREQETQYF.

This clonotype was seen many times. V is TRBV27 and J is TRBJ2-1, with 10 nucleotides matching TRBD2. CDR1 and CDR2 (germline): MNHEY, SMNVEV (reference sequence). With V trimmed by 6 bases and J by 3 bases, 14 bases remained unmatched. CDR3 size: 18 residues. CDR3 sequence reads: CASSHRAPGLADYNEQFF. CDR3 bases: TGTGCCAGCAGCCATCGAGCCCCCGGACTAGCGGACTACAATGAGCAGTTCTTC.

The chain employs TRBV25-1 and TRBJ2-1; 9 nucleotides match TRBD2. The CDR3 spans 13 residues. CDR1 is MGHDK and CDR2 is SYGVNS in the germline V gene. The trim removed 9 bases at V and 5 bases at J, leaving 5 bases unmatched. CDR3 nucleotide sequence: TGTGCCAGTCGAGCGGGAGGCCACAATGAGCAGTTCTTC. This encodes CASRAGGHNEQFF.

V is TRBV20-1 and J is TRBJ2-5; 10 bases match TRBD2. The CDR3 is made up of 14 amino acids. Trimming cost V 3 bases and J 4 bases; bases outside gene matches: 5. The germline V gene encodes CDR1 DFQATT and CDR2 SNEGSKA (reference sequence). The CDR3 sequence is CSARASGGRETQYF. Here the CDR3 DNA reads TGCAGTGCTAGGGCTAGCGGGGGACGAGAGACCCAGTACTTC.